A single sample gave rise to the 6 T cell receptor beta chains below, sequenced in a study of CD8+ T cells in alopecia areata. Specified treatment: oral pan-JAK inhibitor, 5-10 mg twice daily. After isolation, RNA underwent reverse transcription to generate cDNA as the sequencing template. Sequenced by immunoSEQ multiplex PCR; TCRdb stores in-frame clones only, minus some. Of 180,000 or so clones listed, about 61% are singletons. The input for sequencing was CD4+ T cells sorted from blood, taken at week 56, from a patient treated with tofacitinib. The receptor set was obtained from a human donor with alopecia areata.

This chain links TRBV2 with TRBJ2-3; D possibly corresponds to TRBD1 (6 bases). The CDR3 contains 18 residues. Germline loops: CDR1 SNHLY, CDR2 FYNNEI. The V end lost 4 bases, the J end lost 2 bases, and 22 bases lay between the germline ends. The chain's CDR3 is CASSGVGGRLDPTDTQYF. As DNA, the CDR3 is TGTGCCAGCAGTGGGGTAGGGGGACGGCTCGACCCCACAGATACGCAGTATTTT.

This clone was picked up one time. The V gene is TRBV5-6, the J gene TRBJ1-6; unclear D gene. The CDR3 runs 17 residues. V was shortened by 2 bases and J by 0 bases, with 12 bases between the two germline ends. Germline assignment: CDR1 SGHDT and CDR2 YYEEEE. CDR3 coding DNA: TGTGCCAGCAGCTTCGGTTTAGAGAGCTCCTATAATTCACCCCTCCACTTT. As protein: CASSFGLESSYNSPLHF. Full variable domain (remainder filled in from reference TRBV5-6 and TRBJ1-6): DAGVTQSPTHLIKTRGQQVTLRCSPKSGHDTVSWYQQALGQGPQFIFQYYEEEERQRGNFPDRFSGHQFPNYSSELNVNALLLGDSALYLCASSFGLESSYNSPLHFGNGTRLTVT.

Details on this clone: In the same sample, other DNA sequences code for this CDR3. The genes are TRBV29-1 and TRBJ2-5; 7 bases are shared with TRBD2. V gave up 4 bases and J gave up 5 bases; unmatched junction bases: 1. CDR1 and CDR2 (germline): SQVTM, ANQGSEA. This CDR3 spans 11 amino acids. DNA of the CDR3: TGCAGCGTTGGCGGGGGTGAGACCCAGTACTTC. It specifies CSVGGGETQYF.

The chain couples TRBV5-1 to TRBJ2-5, with 11 bases matching TRBD2. The CDR3 length is 18 residues. After removal of 4 bases from V and 4 bases from J, the junction contained 15 bases not matched to a gene. Germline V gene lookup returns CDR1 SGHRS and CDR2 YFSETQ. Written as DNA, the CDR3 is TGCGCCAGCAGCACTGGACTAGCGGGTCTATCTTGGGTAGAGACCCAGTACTTC. Residues: CASSTGLAGLSWVETQYF.

This chain links TRBV5-1 with TRBJ2-3; 10 bases agree with TRBD2. The CDR3 has 15 amino acids. V dropped 3 bases and J dropped 6; count of bases not matched to a gene: 7. CDR1 SGHRS and CDR2 YFSETQ come from the germline V gene. The DNA of the CDR3 is TGCGCCAGCAGCTCGATAGCGGGGGGCGAGGATACGCAGTATTTT. This encodes CASSSIAGGEDTQYF.

The chain couples TRBV5-5 to TRBJ1-5; TRBD1 matches at 8 bases. Germline trimming cut 3 bases from V and 7 bases from J; bases unmatched to any gene: 3. CDR1 is SGHKS and CDR2 is YYEKEE in the germline V gene (reference sequence). This CDR3 spans 13 amino acids. The CDR3 sequence: CASSYYRGQPQHF. For the CDR3, the DNA is TGTGCCAGCAGCTACTACAGGGGGCAGCCCCAGCATTTT.